This T cell receptor (beta chain) is drawn from a study of cytomegalovirus exposure and HLA in healthy donors (dated by TCRdb to about 2017). Turning to the overall study: The 666 repertoires of the first cohort and the 120 validation repertoires were produced on the same platform, according to a later analysis. High-throughput TCR immunosequencing, statistical association of individual TCRs with disease status, and machine learning were combined to predict cytomegalovirus infection status. Besides the first cohort of approximately 670 subjects, a separate validation cohort made up of 120 different subjects was used. The aim of the study was to test whether cataloging public T cell receptors could identify signatures of past pathogen exposure.

The donors belonged to the validation cohort of roughly 120 subjects, which was separate from the approximately 700-subject first cohort. Comment on this clone: No antigen is known for it. No base quality information exists; no much larger clone differs at one position. Other DNA sequences in the sample encode the same CDR3.

V and J are truncated by 5 bases and 0 bases respectively, leaving an intervening sequence of 5 bases. Based on the germline V gene (reference sequence), the CDR1 and CDR2 sequences are MNHEY and SMNVEV. The CDR3 contains 12 residues, cysteine and phenylalanine counted. Only CDR3 DNA is held: 36 bases, read in frame from base 1. Overall study outcomes, separate from this receptor: A later analysis found that TCRs clustered in the first cohort also tended to co-occur in the 120 validation repertoires, with just under 95% of cluster scores above 0. Most TCR sequences were observed very rarely across donors, whereas some public TCRs were present in many individuals. A few of the identified cytomegalovirus-associated TCR beta chains were confirmed in vitro to be specific for cytomegalovirus antigens. A later analysis had no HLA typing for the validation cohort, so co-occurrence there was scored across all 110 or so repertoires. The study listed 164 TCR beta chains as associated with cytomegalovirus. In both the original and validation cohorts, the classifier was reported to diagnose cytomegalovirus status with high specificity and sensitivity. According to the authors, the approach could potentially be generalized to other disease states and immunological phenotypes.

The library was made by the immunoSEQ multiplex PCR assay. In the source study's methods: To diagnose cytomegalovirus status from the catalog of TCR beta chain sequences, a statistical classification framework was built. This is the immuneACCESS table as TCRdb keeps it, with only in-frame sequences that have V and J called. A part of the clones is gone; compared with another copy, unresolved V genes explain less than half, and the rest is unexplained. That table is the source of V, J and clone size, and D and trimming were worked out from the DNA. Within this sample are hundreds of thousands of clones, with roughly 85% of them counted one time only. The ten top clones hold around 5.6% of the sample.

This TCR was recovered from a woman aged 18-30 years in good health and CMV-seronegative. The sample comprised PBMCs. The rearranged segments are TRBV27 and TRBJ2-7; no confident D gene assignment can be made. In nucleotides, the sequence is TGTGCCAGCAGTGGGTCCTCCTACGAGCAGTACTTC. It specifies CASSGSSYEQYF.